This T cell receptor (beta chain) was sequenced in a study of cytomegalovirus exposure and HLA in healthy donors. There are 22 residues in the CDR3. V lost 0 bases, J lost 2 bases, and 19 bases stayed unmatched. Germline lookup yields CDR1 ENHRY and CDR2 SYGVKD. Amplification used 60 Vbeta primers and 13 Jbeta primers. Repertoires were generated with immunoSEQ multiplex PCR, while TCRdb's copy carries only in-frame clones and drops some. The table includes about 120,000 clones, almost 70% detected once. What was sequenced was PBMCs. V is TRBV10-3 and J is TRBJ2-3; 11 bases align to TRBD2. The receptor's source is a man between 25 and 39 years old in good health and CMV-seropositive. This chain's CDR3 is CAISESGLAGGGDISSTDTQYF. The CDR3 nucleotides are TGTGCCATCAGTGAGTCAGGGCTAGCGGGGGGCGGCGACATTTCTTCCACAGATACGCAGTATTTT.